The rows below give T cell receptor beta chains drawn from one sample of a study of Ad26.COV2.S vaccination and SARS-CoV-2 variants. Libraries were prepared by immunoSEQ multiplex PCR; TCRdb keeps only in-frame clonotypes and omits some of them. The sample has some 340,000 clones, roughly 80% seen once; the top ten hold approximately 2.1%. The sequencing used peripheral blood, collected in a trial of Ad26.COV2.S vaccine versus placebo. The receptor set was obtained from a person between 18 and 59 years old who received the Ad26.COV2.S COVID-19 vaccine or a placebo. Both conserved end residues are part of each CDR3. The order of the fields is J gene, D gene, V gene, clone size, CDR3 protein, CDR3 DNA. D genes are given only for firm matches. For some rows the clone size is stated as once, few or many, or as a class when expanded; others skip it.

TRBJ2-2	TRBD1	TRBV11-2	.	CASRHTGGAGGELFF	TGTGCCAGCAGGCATACAGGGGGCGCAGGCGGGGAGCTGTTTTTT
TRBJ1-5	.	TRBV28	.	CASSLPPGNSNQPQHF	TGTGCCAGCAGTCTTCCCCCAGGTAATAGCAATCAGCCCCAGCATTTT
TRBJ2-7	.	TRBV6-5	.	CASSLDRKTYEQYF	TGTGCCAGCAGCCTTGACAGAAAAACCTACGAGCAGTACTTC
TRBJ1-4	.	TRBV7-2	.	CASSSYNNEKLFF	TGTGCCAGCAGCTCCTACAATAATGAAAAACTGTTTTTT
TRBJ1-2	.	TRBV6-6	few	CASSPDSRYTF	TGTGCCAGCAGTCCCGACAGCCGCTACACCTTC
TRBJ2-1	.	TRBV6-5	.	CASSYSGPGRVFEQFF	TGTGCCAGCAGTTACTCAGGTCCGGGGAGAGTCTTTGAGCAGTTCTTC
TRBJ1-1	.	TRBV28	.	CASSLQRPQYLNTEAFF	TGTGCCAGCAGTTTACAGCGGCCCCAATATTTGAACACTGAAGCTTTCTTT
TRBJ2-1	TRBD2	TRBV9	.	CASSLSGGPYNEQFF	TGTGCCAGCAGTCTGAGCGGGGGGCCTTACAATGAGCAGTTCTTC
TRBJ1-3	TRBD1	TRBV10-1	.	CASAAGGQTGNTIYF	TGCGCCAGTGCAGCGGGGGGACAGACTGGAAACACCATATATTTT
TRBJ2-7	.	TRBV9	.	CASSEDLNPYEQYF	TGTGCCAGCAGCGAGGACTTGAATCCCTACGAGCAGTACTTC
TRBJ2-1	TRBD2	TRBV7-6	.	CASSQSGGPYNEQFF	TGTGCCAGCAGCCAAAGCGGGGGGCCCTACAATGAGCAGTTCTTC
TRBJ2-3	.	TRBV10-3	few	CAISPKTDTQYF	TGTGCCATCAGTCCAAAAACAGATACGCAGTATTTT
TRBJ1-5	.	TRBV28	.	CASTWGNQPQHF	TGTGCCAGCACCTGGGGCAATCAGCCCCAGCATTTT
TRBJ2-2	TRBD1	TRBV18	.	CASSPTGTTGELFF	TGTGCCAGCTCCCCGACAGGGACCACCGGGGAGCTGTTTTTT
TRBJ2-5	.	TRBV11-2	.	CASRDDRETQYF	TGTGCCAGCAGGGACGACAGGGAGACCCAGTACTTC
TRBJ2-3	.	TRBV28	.	CASRPTPEGTDTQYF	TGTGCCAGCAGGCCGACTCCGGAGGGCACAGATACGCAGTATTTT
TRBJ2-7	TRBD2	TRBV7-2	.	CASSLGVAGGDF	TGTGCCAGCAGCTTAGGTGTAGCGGGAGGTGACTTC
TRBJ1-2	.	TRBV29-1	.	CSARGPNNYGYTF	TGCAGCGCTCGCGGACCGAATAACTATGGCTACACCTTC
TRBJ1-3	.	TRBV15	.	CATSSTGGNTIYF	TGTGCCACCAGCAGTACGGGTGGAAACACCATATATTTT
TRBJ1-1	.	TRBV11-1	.	CASSLGRGGVYTEAFF	TGTGCCAGCAGCCTGGGGCGAGGGGGAGTATACACTGAAGCTTTCTTT
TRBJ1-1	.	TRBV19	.	CASSLKSGTEAFF	TGTGCCAGTAGCCTAAAGTCGGGCACTGAAGCTTTCTTT
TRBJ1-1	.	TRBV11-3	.	CASSLGAALNTEAFF	TGTGCCAGCAGCTTAGGGGCCGCCTTGAACACTGAAGCTTTCTTT
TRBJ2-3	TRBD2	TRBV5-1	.	CASSPGGITDTQYF	TGCGCCAGCAGCCCCGGGGGGATCACAGATACGCAGTATTTT
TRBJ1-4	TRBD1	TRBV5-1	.	CASSLAGQENEKLFF	TGCGCCAGCAGCTTGGCCGGACAGGAAAATGAAAAACTGTTTTTT
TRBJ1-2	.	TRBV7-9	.	CASSSTGPYGYTF	TGTGCCAGCAGCTCTACAGGACCCTATGGCTACACCTTC
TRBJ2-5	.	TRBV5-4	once	CASSDSSFQETQYF	TGTGCCAGCAGCGACTCGAGCTTCCAAGAGACCCAGTACTTC
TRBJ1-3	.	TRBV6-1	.	CASSERLGTYLSNRGNTIYF	TGTGCCAGCAGTGAAAGATTGGGGACTTATCTTTCGAATCGTGGAAACACCATATATTTT
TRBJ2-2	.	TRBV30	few	CAFDSGLAGELFF	TGTGCCTTCGATTCAGGGTTGGCCGGGGAGCTGTTTTTT
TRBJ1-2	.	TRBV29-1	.	CSVWEGTDYGYTF	TGCAGCGTGTGGGAAGGCACAGACTATGGCTACACCTTC
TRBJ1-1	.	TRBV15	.	CATKGGLNTEAFF	TGTGCCACCAAGGGGGGGCTGAACACTGAAGCTTTCTTT
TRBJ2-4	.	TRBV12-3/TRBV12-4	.	CASSPDRNIQYF	TGTGCCAGCAGCCCCGATAGAAACATTCAGTACTTC
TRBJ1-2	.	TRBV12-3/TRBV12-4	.	CASSPNGGGGYTF	TGTGCCAGCAGTCCCAACGGTGGTGGAGGCTACACCTTC
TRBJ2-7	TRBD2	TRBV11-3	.	CASSSAGTSSYEQYF	TGTGCCAGCAGCTCCGCCGGGACTAGCTCCTACGAGCAGTACTTC
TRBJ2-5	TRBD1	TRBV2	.	CASSRDRGQETQYF	TGTGCCAGCAGTCGCGACAGGGGACAAGAGACCCAGTACTTC
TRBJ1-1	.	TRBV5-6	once	CASSPPRLGGTEAFF	TGTGCCAGCAGCCCCCCACGTTTGGGGGGGACTGAAGCTTTCTTT
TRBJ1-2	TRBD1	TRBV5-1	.	CASSLDGQAYGYTF	TGCGCCAGCAGCTTGGACGGACAGGCCTATGGCTACACCTTC
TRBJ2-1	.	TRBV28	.	CASSLSGNNEQFF	TGTGCCAGCAGTTTATCCGGGAACAATGAGCAGTTCTTC
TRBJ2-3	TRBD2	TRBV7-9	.	CASSLAALAGGNTDTQYF	TGTGCCAGCAGCTTAGCGGCTCTAGCGGGGGGGAACACAGATACGCAGTATTTT
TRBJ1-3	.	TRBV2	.	CASSELDSSLNTIYF	TGTGCCAGCAGTGAGCTGGACTCTTCTCTGAACACCATATATTTT
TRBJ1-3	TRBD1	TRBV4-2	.	CASSQANRGSGNTIYF	TGTGCCAGCAGCCAAGCTAACAGGGGCTCTGGAAACACCATATATTTT
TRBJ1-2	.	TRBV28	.	CASSLVTSTIEGYTF	TGTGCCAGCAGTTTGGTCACTTCCACGATAGAGGGCTACACCTTC
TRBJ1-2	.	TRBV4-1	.	CASSQTLGTREGYGYTF	TGCGCCAGCAGCCAAACACTGGGAACCAGGGAGGGCTATGGCTACACCTTC
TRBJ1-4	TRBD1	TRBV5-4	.	CASSFLQGGSEKLFF	TGTGCCAGCAGCTTCCTACAGGGGGGATCTGAAAAACTGTTTTTT
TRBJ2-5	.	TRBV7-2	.	CASSLNPGPETQYF	TGTGCCAGCAGCTTAAATCCGGGGCCTGAGACCCAGTACTTC
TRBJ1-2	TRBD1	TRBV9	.	CASSASSGTANYGYTF	TGTGCCAGCAGCGCCTCCTCCGGGACAGCTAACTATGGCTACACCTTC
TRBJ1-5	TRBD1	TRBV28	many	CASSLSGGGLNQPQHF	TGTGCCAGCAGTTTATCAGGGGGCGGGCTCAATCAGCCCCAGCATTTT
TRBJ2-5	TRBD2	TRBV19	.	CASSIDRGGNFETQYF	TGTGCCAGTAGTATCGATCGGGGGGGCAATTTTGAGACCCAGTACTTC
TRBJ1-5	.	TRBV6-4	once	CASSGESGQPQHF	TGTGCCAGCAGTGGGGAGTCAGGACAGCCCCAGCATTTT
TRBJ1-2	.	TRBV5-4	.	CASSLRLGTNYGYTF	TGTGCCAGCAGCTTGCGTCTGGGTACTAACTATGGCTACACCTTC
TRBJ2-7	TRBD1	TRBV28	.	CASSLMTGSLDEQYF	TGTGCCAGCAGTTTAATGACAGGGTCTCTGGACGAGCAGTACTTC
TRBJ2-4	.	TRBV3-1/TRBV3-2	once	CASSQGGPGVGSKNIQYF	TGTGCCAGCAGCCAAGGGGGACCAGGGGTGGGATCCAAAAACATTCAGTACTTC